Listed below are T cell receptor beta chains from one sample, sequenced in a study of cytomegalovirus exposure and HLA in healthy donors. Produced via immunoSEQ multiplex PCR; TCRdb's table is partial and in-frame only. The sample yields roughly 140,000 clones, 91% seen once. Source material: PBMCs. These receptors all come from a man aged 18 to 30 in good health and CMV-seronegative. Both conserved end residues are part of each CDR3. The D gene is left open where the match is weak. Size is omitted from some rows. Given values are once, few, many or a class for expanded clones.

TGCGCCAGCAGCCAAGTAAAAATGGGACTAGGCCCAGATACGCAGTATTTT CASSQVKMGLGPDTQYF TRBD2 17 TRBJ2-3 TRBV4-1 .
TGTGCCAGCAGTTATTCCGGGATGGCTTTCTTT CASSYSGMAFF . 11 TRBJ1-1 TRBV28 once
TGTGCCAGCAGTCCTACAGGGACTGGAAACACCATATATTTT CASSPTGTGNTIYF . 14 TRBJ1-3 TRBV6-5 .
TGTGTCAGAAGCTTACAAGGAGGGTACGAGCAGTACTTC CVRSLQGGYEQYF . 13 TRBJ2-7 TRBV7-5 .
TGTGCCTGGAGTGTACGACTGATCAATGAGCAGTTCTTC CAWSVRLINEQFF . 13 TRBJ2-1 TRBV30 .
TGTGCCAGCAGCCCCGCGGGGATCGACGAGCAGTACTTC CASSPAGIDEQYF . 13 TRBJ2-7 TRBV5-4 .
TGCAGCGGCACAACCGGGACAGGACAAGAGACCCAGTACTTC CSGTTGTGQETQYF TRBD1 14 TRBJ2-5 TRBV29-1 .
TGTGCCAGCAGCTTGGGAGGACAAAATGAAGCTTTCTTT CASSLGGQNEAFF . 13 TRBJ1-1 TRBV5-4 few
TGTGCCAGCAGCTTACTGCGGACGAACACCGGGGAGCTGTTTTTT CASSLLRTNTGELFF . 15 TRBJ2-2 TRBV7-9 .
TGTGCCAGCAGCCTAGCGTGGAGCACAGATACGCAGTATTTT CASSLAWSTDTQYF . 14 TRBJ2-3 TRBV6-4 .
TGTGCCAGCAGCTTAGGAGGAGCCGCGAACACCGGGGAGCTGTTTTTT CASSLGGAANTGELFF . 16 TRBJ2-2 TRBV5-4 .
TGTGCCAGTAGTGGACCGTGGGGGGTAGAGAACACTGAAGCTTTCTTT CASSGPWGVENTEAFF . 16 TRBJ1-1 TRBV19 .
TGTGCCACCAGCACCCGCGCCAGGCAGAATGAAAAACTGTTTTTT CATSTRARQNEKLFF . 15 TRBJ1-4 TRBV15 .
TGCGCCAGCAGTGAGTCGAGAGGGGGACGCTTTAAATCCTACGAGCAGTACTTC CASSESRGGRFKSYEQYF . 18 TRBJ2-7 TRBV10-2 .
TGTGCCATCAGTGAGTCGCTTGGCGGCTACACCTTC CAISESLGGYTF . 12 TRBJ1-2 TRBV10-3 few
TGCGCCAGCAGCCAAGAACATATGAACACTGAAGCTTTCTTT CASSQEHMNTEAFF . 14 TRBJ1-1 TRBV4-1 .
TGTGCCAGCAGTAGAACAGGGTTGAACACTGAAGCTTTCTTT CASSRTGLNTEAFF . 14 TRBJ1-1 TRBV27 few
TGCGCCAGCAGCCCAGGGGGGAGGGACAGGGGGCATGGCTACACCTTC CASSPGGRDRGHGYTF TRBD1 16 TRBJ1-2 TRBV4-3 few
TGCGCCAGCAGCTTAGCCGGGACTGCTAATGAAAAACTGTTTTTT CASSLAGTANEKLFF . 15 TRBJ1-4 TRBV5-1 .
TGTGCCAGCAGCTTACTAGCGGCTGGGGCCAACGTCCTGACTTTC CASSLLAAGANVLTF TRBD2 15 TRBJ2-6 TRBV13 .
TGTGCCAGCAGCCTAGAATGGGAGCGAACCAAAAACATTCAGTACTTC CASSLEWERTKNIQYF . 16 TRBJ2-4 TRBV7-2 .
TGTGCCAGCAGCTTAGCGGGGGGGCCGGAGACCCAGTACTTC CASSLAGGPETQYF . 14 TRBJ2-5 TRBV7-6 .